These 2 T cell receptor beta chains were sequenced from one sample in a study of tumor-infiltrating lymphocytes in primary liver carcinoma. Reverse transcription of about 0.5 ug total RNA with a constant-region primer produced TCR beta cDNA. Slightly modified ARM-PCR served as the procedure for the TCR beta libraries. These libraries came from three rounds of nested multiplex PCR. TRBV1-TRBV30 forward and Cbeta reverse primers drove the first two roughly 10-cycle rounds. TCRdb re-called the multiplex PCR reads through MiXCR, storing one row per CDR3 protein. The data show about 320,000 distinct CDR3 sequences, roughly 60% seen once. Researchers drew blood RNA from unsorted whole blood and extracted germline DNA as well. The source material was peripheral blood. These receptors were taken from a man aged 35 to 55 with primary liver carcinoma and hepatitis B virus infection.

This clonotype was observed a handful of times. V and J are TRBV20-1 and TRBJ2-6, with TRBD1 as a possible D gene (6 bases). CDR1 and CDR2 from the germline V gene are DFQATT and SNEGSKA (reference sequence). The V gene lost 6 bases and the J gene lost 0 bases, with 12 bases spanning the gap. The CDR3 consists of 15 residues. The CDR3: CSADQQGSGANVLTF. CDR3 nucleotides: TGCAGTGCGGATCAACAGGGCTCTGGGGCCAACGTCCTGACTTTC.

The chain links TRBV10-2 to TRBJ2-1; a possible D gene is TRBD2 (5 bases). Germline assignment: CDR1 WSHSY and CDR2 SAAADI. Trimming cost V 6 bases and J 11 bases, with 20 bases left between them. This CDR3 contains 14 residues. CDR3 nucleotide sequence: TGCGCCAGCAGCCCCGCCCATGGAGCGGTTAAGCAGTTCTTC. Translation gives CASSPAHGAVKQFF.